Presented here are 23 T cell receptor beta chains from one specimen sequenced in a study of blood T cell repertoires in COVID-19. Assay used: immunoSEQ multiplex PCR; TCRdb lists only in-frame clones, some missing. The top ten clones hold 2% to 3% of a sample with 130,000 or so clones, around four fifths of them seen once. Material: PBMCs or T cells enriched from blood (not recorded which). The receptors come from a man in his forties or fifties with acute COVID-19.

The chain joins TRBV5-8 to TRBJ2-3; TRBD2 aligns across 7 bases. Germline-derived CDR1 and CDR2 are SGHTS and YDEGEE. CDR3 length: 14 amino acids. V was clipped by 2 bases and J by 0 bases; unmatched bases: 0. In nucleotides, the CDR3 is TGTGCCAGCAGCTTAGCGGGAAGCACAGATACGCAGTATTTT. It yields the protein CASSLAGSTDTQYF. Full variable domain (outside the CDR3, taken from reference TRBV5-8 and TRBJ2-3): EAGVTQSPTHLIKTRGQQATLRCSPISGHTSVYWYQQALGLGLQFLLWYDEGEERNRGNFPPRFSGRQFPNYSSELNVNALELEDSALYLCASSLAGSTDTQYFGPGTRLTVL.

The DNA of the CDR3 is TGTGCCAGCAGGTCTTCGAGGGAGCAGTACTTC. Encoded protein: CASRSSREQYF. The gene calls are TRBV6-6 and TRBJ2-7; D not resolved. CDR3 length: 11 residues. V lost 6 bases, J lost 7 bases, and 10 bases lay in between. The germline V gene has CDR1 MNHNY and CDR2 SVGAGI (reference sequence).

This clone showed up just once. The chain recombines TRBV30 with TRBJ2-7; no reliable D call. V lost 8 bases to trimming and J lost 6 bases, with 11 bases between them. From germline, CDR1 is GTSNPN and CDR2 SVGIG (reference sequence). The CDR3 totals 10 residues. CDR3 residues: CAPTETEQYF. The CDR3 DNA sequence: TGTGCCCCGACTGAAACCGAGCAGTACTTC.

The gene calls are TRBV7-9 and TRBJ2-7, with D perhaps TRBD1 (7 bases). The length of the CDR3 is 14 residues. Germline V gene lookup returns CDR1 SEHNR and CDR2 FQNEAQ (reference sequence). Deletions cut 7 bases from V and 3 bases from J, with 16 bases between. The CDR3 DNA reads TGTGCCAGCATCGCGGGACAGCTCCTCTACGAGCAGTACTTC. Protein sequence: CASIAGQLLYEQYF.

This chain joins TRBV4-2 and TRBJ2-7, with D possibly matching TRBD1 (6 bases). The germline V gene encodes CDR1 LGHNA and CDR2 YNFKEQ. Trimming removed 4 bases at V and 3 bases at J, with 13 bases between. The CDR3 consists of 14 residues. As DNA, the CDR3 is TGTGCCAGCAGCCCAGGGGCCAACGACTACGAGCAGTACTTC. It encodes CASSPGANDYEQYF.

The V call is TRBV19, the J call TRBJ1-5; TRBD1 might be the D (6 bases). In germline, CDR1 is LNHDA, CDR2 SQIVND (reference sequence). The CDR3 has 14 residues. V shed 3 bases and J shed 1 base, with 7 bases lying between them. Here the CDR3 reads CASSMGQSNQPQHF. The DNA for the CDR3 is TGTGCCAGTAGTATGGGACAAAGCAATCAGCCCCAGCATTTT.

The chain is built from TRBV10-3 and TRBJ1-1; 7 bases agree with TRBD1. The junction had 5 bases not matched to a gene; V was cut back by 2 bases and J by 11 bases. CDR3 length equals 12 residues. Germline V CDR1 and CDR2: ENHRY, SYGVKD. The chain's CDR3 is CAISETTGLAFF. CDR3 in DNA: TGTGCCATCAGTGAGACGACAGGGTTGGCTTTCTTT.

This clone showed up many times. The rearrangement links TRBV5-1 to TRBJ2-7; D is unclear. Trimming took off 0 bases at V and 6 bases at J, with 7 bases between the two ends. From germline, CDR1 is SGHRS and CDR2 YFSETQ. This CDR3 region has 12 residues. CDR3 bases: TGCGCCAGCAGCTTGGGCGGATCCGAGCAGTACTTC. Protein product: CASSLGGSEQYF. The whole variable domain, remainder taken from reference TRBV5-1 and TRBJ2-7, is KAGVTQTPRYLIKTRGQQVTLSCSPISGHRSVSWYQQTPGQGLQFLFEYFSETQRNKGNFPGRFSGRQFSNSRSEMNVSTLELGDSALYLCASSLGGSEQYFGPGTRLTVT.

The chain has TRBV29-1 and TRBJ2-5, with a possible D match to TRBD1 (8 bases). Deletions cut 6 bases from V and 4 bases from J, with 18 bases between. CDR3 size: 14 residues. Per the germline V gene, CDR1 is SQVTM and CDR2 is ANQGSEA. CDR3 amino acids: CSVLGQGGGETQYF. The CDR3 DNA is TGCAGCGTCCTCGGACAGGGCGGGGGAGAGACCCAGTACTTC. The entire variable domain, with the rest obtained from reference TRBV29-1 and TRBJ2-5, is as follows: SAVISQKPSRDICQRGTSLTIQCQVDSQVTMMFWYRQQPGQSLTLIATANQGSEATYESGFVIDKFPISRPNLTFSTLTVSNMSPEDSSIYLCSVLGQGGGETQYFGPGTRLLVL.

With respect to this clone: The same CDR3 can be traced to other DNA sequences in this sample. V gene TRBV29-1 combines with J gene TRBJ1-2, with TRBD1 identical over 9 bases. Germline CDR1 is SQVTM and CDR2 is ANQGSEA. V lost 4 bases and J lost 0; bases outside the gene matches: 0. The CDR3 is 13 residues long. The CDR3 here is CSVGTGANYGYTF. As DNA, the CDR3 is TGCAGCGTTGGGACAGGGGCTAACTATGGCTACACCTTC.

The chain is built from TRBV27 and TRBJ1-1; 9 nucleotides line up with TRBD1. CDR1 and CDR2 (germline): MNHEY, SMNVEV (reference sequence). The CDR3 contains 15 residues. Trimming cost V 5 bases and J 3 bases; bases outside gene matches: 7. Written as DNA, the CDR3 is TGTGCCAGCAGTGGACGGACAGGGGCTTACACTGAAGCTTTCTTT. It encodes CASSGRTGAYTEAFF.

Worth noting for this clone: A junction boundary mismatches the germline segment, possibly from a read error. V and J are TRBV7-6 and TRBJ2-3, with D possibly being TRBD2 (6 bases). The CDR3 loop spans 16 amino acids. Germline V gives CDR1 SGHVS, CDR2 FNYEAQ. CDR3 DNA: TGTGCCAGCAGCATAGCAGGGACTCCTAGCACAGATACGCAGTATTTT. This translates into CASSIAGTPSTDTQYF.

The chain combines TRBV2 with TRBJ1-2; the match to TRBD1 covers 8 bases. The length of the CDR3 is 13 residues. Looked up from germline, CDR1 is SNHLY and CDR2 is FYNNEI. V lost 11 bases and J lost 6; bases outside the gene matches: 11. The CDR3 loop reads CASSFQGAHGYTF. The CDR3 DNA reads as TGTGCCTCATCTTTCCAGGGGGCGCATGGCTACACCTTC.

This chain uses TRBV3-1 (or the pseudogene TRBV3-2) with TRBJ2-5, with 11 bases lining up with TRBD2. The CDR3 loop spans 15 amino acids. In germline, CDR1 is LGHDT, CDR2 YNNKEL (reference sequence). With V trimmed by 6 bases and J by 2 bases, 5 bases remained unmatched. CDR3 nucleotide sequence: TGTGCCAGCAGTTTCACTAGCGGGAGACAAGAGACCCAGTACTTC. Translation: CASSFTSGRQETQYF.

V gene TRBV19 combines with J gene TRBJ2-7; D call uncertain. Germline CDR1 reads LNHDA; CDR2 reads SQIVND (reference sequence). The CDR3 consists of 13 residues. Trimming removed 0 bases from V and 5 bases from J, with 8 bases in between. CDR3 residues: CASSIDQEDEQYF. Here the CDR3 DNA reads TGTGCCAGTAGTATAGATCAAGAGGACGAGCAGTACTTC. Full variable domain (remainder filled in from reference TRBV19 and TRBJ2-7): DGGITQSPKYLFRKEGQNVTLSCEQNLNHDAMYWYRQDPGQGLRLIYYSQIVNDFQKGDIAEGYSVSREKKESFPLTVTSAQKNPTAFYLCASSIDQEDEQYFGPGTRLTVT.

The chain is built from TRBV5-1 and TRBJ2-3, with a possible D match to TRBD1 (6 bases). Germline CDR1 SGHRS, CDR2 YFSETQ. The CDR3 is 16 residues long. V gave up 2 bases and J gave up 0 bases, with 13 bases separating them. The CDR3 DNA reads as TGCGCCAGCAGCTTCGGCAGGGGCTTGAGCACAGATACGCAGTATTTT. Protein: CASSFGRGLSTDTQYF. The whole variable domain, filled in from reference TRBV5-1 and TRBJ2-3, reads KAGVTQTPRYLIKTRGQQVTLSCSPISGHRSVSWYQQTPGQGLQFLFEYFSETQRNKGNFPGRFSGRQFSNSRSEMNVSTLELGDSALYLCASSFGRGLSTDTQYFGPGTRLTVL.

The chain has TRBV6-1 and TRBJ2-7; possibly TRBD1 for D (5 bases). In germline, CDR1 is MNHNS, CDR2 SASEGT. Deletions cut 3 bases from V and 2 bases from J, with 11 bases between. The CDR3 extends over 14 amino acids. This CDR3 reads CASSEGLPPYEQYF. DNA of the CDR3: TGTGCCAGCAGTGAGGGGCTTCCTCCCTACGAGCAGTACTTC.

The chain joins TRBV2 to TRBJ1-2; the D is unclear. Germline CDR1 and CDR2: SNHLY and FYNNEI. Trimming took 4 bases from V and 5 from J, leaving 5 bases between them. The CDR3 sequence is 11 residues long. This chain's CDR3 is CASSGGYGYTF. The CDR3 region has the DNA TGTGCCAGCAGTGGAGGATATGGCTACACCTTC. Full variable domain (outside the CDR3, taken from reference TRBV2 and TRBJ1-2): EPEVTQTPSHQVTQMGQEVILRCVPISNHLYFYWYRQILGQKVEFLVSFYNNEISEKSEIFDDQFSVERPDGSNFTLKIRSTKLEDSAMYFCASSGGYGYTFGSGTRLTVV.

In this sample, this clone turned up a few times. The chain couples TRBV7-2 to TRBJ2-7; 14 bases are shared with TRBD2. The CDR3 spans 17 residues. Germline CDR1 and CDR2: SGHTA and FQGNSA. The V and J ends lost 3 bases and 2 bases, in that order; junction bases with no gene match: 6. Here the CDR3 DNA reads TGTGCCAGCAGCTTCTCGGGACTAGCGGGAGAGGCCTACGAGCAGTACTTC. Encoded protein: CASSFSGLAGEAYEQYF.

The J gene is TRBJ1-5, the V gene TRBV19; 7 bases align to TRBD1. The V gene's germline CDR1 is LNHDA and CDR2 SQIVND (reference sequence). V gave up 6 bases and J gave up 6 bases; unmatched junction bases: 8. The CDR3 sequence is 14 residues long. In DNA, the CDR3 is TGTGCCAGTAGCCAGACAGGGAAGAGTCAGCCCCAGCATTTT. This translates into CASSQTGKSQPQHF.

This clone was seen once. The V gene is TRBV5-1, the J gene TRBJ1-1; D is unclear. V lost 6 bases and J 5 bases, leaving 17 bases between the germline ends. The CDR3 is 14 amino acids. Per germline, CDR1 SGHRS and CDR2 YFSETQ. The CDR3 DNA sequence: TGCGCCAGCACCCTGGAGTCTCCGGGGACTGAAGCTTTCTTT. This sequence encodes CASTLESPGTEAFF.

The chain is built from TRBV2 and TRBJ2-5; TRBD2 matches at 7 bases. CDR1 is SNHLY, CDR2 FYNNEI, per germline. J lost 1 base, V lost 7 bases, and 6 bases had no gene match. The CDR3 consists of 14 residues. The CDR3 loop is CASIPWTSQETQYF. CDR3 DNA: TGTGCCAGCATTCCCTGGACTAGCCAAGAGACCCAGTACTTC.

The CDR3 DNA reads as TGTGCCAGCAGTAGACAGTCTGGAAACACCATATATTTT. This translates into CASSRQSGNTIYF. The gene calls are TRBV7-9 and TRBJ1-3; maybe TRBD1 (5 bases). This CDR3 spans 13 amino acids. V lost 6 bases to trimming and J lost 1 base, with 7 bases between them. CDR1 is SEHNR, CDR2 FQNEAQ, per germline (reference sequence).